The entry below gives a single T cell receptor (beta chain) sequence along with its context. Donors had no other autoimmune disease or infection in four weeks. Each participant gave about 10 milliliters of peripheral blood. These data originate in a study of type 1 and type 2 diabetes patients. Study context: The cohort mixed type 1 diabetes, type 2 diabetes and nondiabetic donors. From PBMCs, CD4+ and CD8+ T cells were isolated by magnetic microbeads.

Germline-derived CDR1 and CDR2 are LNHDA and SQIVND (reference sequence). The CDR3 is 12 amino acids. The ends were cut back, 5 bases at V and 7 bases at J, with 9 bases in the middle. Genomic DNA was the PCR template. The TCR beta CDR3 region was amplified using 30 forward and 13 reverse primers. One entry per CDR3 protein, called by TCRdb with MiXCR from the multiplex PCR reads. The sample yields about 290,000 distinct CDR3 sequences, 40% to 50% seen once. Sequencing was done on a sample of peripheral blood mononuclear cells (PBMCs). The chain carries TRBV19 and TRBJ1-5, with D hard to call. This receptor was identified in a man aged 18 to 29 with type 2 diabetes. The CDR3 loop reads CASSLIQQPQHF. In nucleotides, the CDR3 is TGTGCCAGTAGTCTCATCCAACAGCCCCAGCATTTT.